The 9 T cell receptor beta chains listed next were all sequenced from one sample in a study of blood T cell repertoires in COVID-19. Assay used: immunoSEQ multiplex PCR; TCRdb lists only in-frame clones, some missing. The data hold around 140,000 clones, with around 78% observed a single time. Material for sequencing was peripheral blood. These receptors were taken from a woman aged 60 to 75 with acute or convalescent COVID-19.

The chain uses TRBV21-1 and TRBJ1-2; TRBD1 is taken as the D call from the table, unchecked against the DNA. TRBV21-1 is a pseudogene locus. This CDR3 contains 15 residues. The CDR3 DNA sequence: TGTGCCAGCAGCAAAGCTACGAGACAGTTCTATGGCTACACCTTC. This encodes CASSKATRQFYGYTF.

The chain has TRBV4-1 and TRBJ2-1; D ambiguous. The length of the CDR3 is 17 residues. Germline V CDR1 and CDR2: MGHRA, YSYEKL. Deletions cut 4 bases from V and 2 bases from J, with 18 bases between. CDR3 DNA: TGCGCCAGCAGCCTAAGACTCGGAGATCCCCCCTACAATGAGCAGTTCTTC. Its protein is CASSLRLGDPPYNEQFF.

The CDR3 DNA reads as TGTGCCAGCAGCTTATCACAGAGCGGGCCGGAGGGCGAAAAACTGTTTTTT. Translating it yields CASSLSQSGPEGEKLFF. This rearrangement joins TRBV7-9 to TRBJ1-4; no reliable D call. CDR3 length: 17 residues. Trimming stripped 2 bases from V and 8 bases from J, with 21 bases between. Germline assignment: CDR1 SEHNR and CDR2 FQNEAQ (reference sequence).

The V call is TRBV5-1, the J call TRBJ1-1, with D unclear. This CDR3 comprises 13 residues. CDR1 is SGHRS and CDR2 is YFSETQ in the germline V gene. Trimming removed 4 bases from V and 6 bases from J, with 13 bases in between. The CDR3 spells CASSPPGVPEAFF. The CDR3 DNA reads as TGCGCCAGCAGCCCCCCCGGAGTTCCTGAAGCTTTCTTT.

The chain carries TRBV29-1 and TRBJ2-3; TRBD1 is a possible D gene (6 bases). Per germline, CDR1 SQVTM and CDR2 ANQGSEA. The CDR3 consists of 11 residues. CDR3 sequence reads: CSMGHIDTQYF. CDR3 nucleotide sequence: TGCAGTATGGGACATATTGATACGCAGTATTTT.

The rearrangement links TRBV5-3 to TRBJ2-1; 7 positions agree with TRBD2. TRBV5-3 is labeled an ORF, and its function is uncertain. The junction had 4 bases not matched to a gene; V was cut back by 2 bases and J by 8 bases. The CDR3 contains 13 residues. CDR3 sequence: CARSFDLADEQFF. The CDR3 bases are TGTGCCAGAAGCTTCGACCTAGCGGATGAGCAGTTCTTC.

The gene calls are TRBV28 and TRBJ2-3; D remains ambiguous. The CDR3 is made up of 14 amino acids. Germline loops: CDR1 MDHEN, CDR2 SYDVKM. V was pared by 2 bases and J by 3 bases, with 9 bases between. The CDR3 nucleotides read TGTGCCAGCAGTTTAAATAGTAGAACAGATACGCAGTATTTT. Amino acids: CASSLNSRTDTQYF.

The V and J genes are TRBV5-1 and TRBJ2-1, with 11 bases aligning to TRBD2. Germline V lookup: CDR1 SGHRS, CDR2 YFSETQ. The CDR3 runs 17 residues. V dropped 0 bases and J dropped 8; count of bases not matched to a gene: 10. The CDR3 spells CASSLGLAGRGGDEQFF. For the CDR3, the DNA is TGCGCCAGCAGCTTGGGACTAGCGGGGAGGGGCGGGGATGAGCAGTTCTTC.

The chain joins TRBV18 to TRBJ1-1; 9 bases are shared with TRBD1. This CDR3 contains 19 residues. The J segment lost 4 bases and the V segment lost 3 bases, leaving 18 bases of the junction unmatched. The germline V gene encodes CDR1 KGHSH and CDR2 LQKENI. The CDR3 here is CASSPLEQGASLGFTEAFF. The CDR3 DNA follows: TGTGCCAGCTCACCGCTGGAACAGGGGGCGAGTCTCGGGTTCACTGAAGCTTTCTTT.